The next 3 T cell receptor beta chains were all read from a single sample in a study of CD8 T cells in ankylosing spondylitis. TCRdb itself ran the 5' RACE reads through MiXCR, one entry per CDR3 protein. The table shows a few hundred thousand distinct CDR3 sequences, with approximately 20% occurring only once. Sequenced: blood, either unsorted or a sorted T cell fraction (not recorded which). All receptors come from a male donor with ankylosing spondylitis or in good health (not recorded which).

This clonotype was detected a few times. This rearrangement joins TRBV4-1 to TRBJ2-7; TRBD1 might be the D (6 bases). Germline values: CDR1 MGHRA, CDR2 YSYEKL. Trimming took off 2 bases at V and 1 base at J, with 9 bases between the two ends. There are 14 residues in the CDR3. In nucleotides, the CDR3 is TGCGCCAGCAGCCAACAGGGGCTTTCCTACGAGCAGTACTTC. The encoded protein is CASSQQGLSYEQYF.

In its sample, this clonotype was seen a few times. The chain has TRBV29-1 and TRBJ2-7; D unresolved. Trimming took off 6 bases at V and 3 bases at J, with 9 bases between the two ends. Germline V CDR1 and CDR2: SQVTM, ANQGSEA. This CDR3 has 11 amino acids. The DNA of the CDR3 is TGCAGCGTCGGATCAGGCTACGAGCAGTACTTC. It yields the protein CSVGSGYEQYF.

This clonotype was counted only a few times. The chain links TRBV19 to TRBJ2-1, with TRBD2 matching over 11 bases. The CDR3 covers 13 residues. From germline, CDR1 is LNHDA and CDR2 SQIVND (reference sequence). V trimming: 9 bases; J trimming: 10 bases; junction bases outside the gene matches: 8. CDR3 sequence: CASLGLAEREQFF. In DNA, the CDR3 is TGTGCCAGCCTGGGACTAGCGGAGAGGGAGCAGTTCTTC.